Following are 7 T cell receptor beta chains from one sample sequenced in a study of blood T cell repertoires in COVID-19 (dated by TCRdb to the early 2020s). Library prep was done by the immunoSEQ multiplex PCR assay. Held by TCRdb, this immuneACCESS table contains in-frame sequences only and omits some clones. Under half of the omission traces to an unresolved V gene where checked; the cause of the rest is unknown. This sample holds 180,000 or so clones; less than 85% were observed only once. About 4.4% of the sample is taken by the ten largest. The sequenced sample consisted of PBMCs or T cells enriched from blood (not recorded which). The source is a woman between 45 and 60 years old who had recovered from COVID-19.

This chain uses TRBV7-6 with TRBJ1-6; D not resolved. This CDR3 comprises 18 residues. V dropped 2 bases and J dropped 0 bases, with 14 bases sitting between them. The V gene's germline CDR1 is SGHVS and CDR2 FNYEAQ. CDR3 bases: TGTGCCAGCAGCTTAAAGCCAATCGACACCTCCTATAATTCACCCCTCCACTTT. Translating it yields CASSLKPIDTSYNSPLHF. Based on the CDR3 plus reference TRBV7-6 and TRBJ1-6, the full variable domain is GAGVSQSPRYKVTKRGQDVALRCDPISGHVSLYWYRQALGQGPEFLTYFNYEAQQDKSGLPNDRFSAERPEGSISTLTIQRTEQRDSAMYRCASSLKPIDTSYNSPLHFGNGTRLTVT.

This chain links TRBV12-3 or TRBV12-4 with TRBJ1-1, with D hard to call. The CDR3 runs 13 residues. V dropped 6 bases and J dropped 6 bases, with 14 bases sitting between them. The CDR3 loop is CASSLIRRAEAFF. CDR3 coding DNA: TGTGCCAGCAGCCTTATCAGGAGGGCTGAAGCTTTCTTT.

This chain uses TRBV4-3 with TRBJ2-1; D is undetermined. The CDR3 has 18 residues. V gave up 0 bases and J gave up 4 bases, with 19 bases separating them. Germline assignment: CDR1 LGHNA and CDR2 YSLEER. The CDR3 DNA follows: TGCGCCAGCAGCCAAGATGAAATCGCACAGTCAGGATACAATGAGCAGTTCTTC. This encodes CASSQDEIAQSGYNEQFF.

The chain uses TRBV7-9 and TRBJ1-3, with 7 bases aligning to TRBD1. The trim removed 9 bases at V and 4 bases at J, leaving 6 bases unmatched. Looked up from germline, CDR1 is SEHNR and CDR2 is FQNEAQ (reference sequence). The CDR3 sequence is 13 residues long. The CDR3 reads CAREGGAGNTIYF. The CDR3, as DNA: TGTGCCAGGGAAGGGGGCGCGGGAAACACCATATATTTT.

The rearrangement links TRBV6-5 to TRBJ1-5, with a possible D match to TRBD1 (5 bases). Germline V CDR1 and CDR2: MNHEY, SVGAGI. The CDR3 spans 15 residues. V was pared by 0 bases and J by 2 bases, with 8 bases between. DNA of the CDR3: TGTGCCAGCAGTTACTCGATAGGGGGCAATCAGCCCCAGCATTTT. Its translation: CASSYSIGGNQPQHF.

This chain joins TRBV7-9 and TRBJ2-1; 7 positions match TRBD2. The trim removed 9 bases at V and 5 bases at J, leaving 25 bases unmatched. The CDR3 is 19 residues long. Germline V lookup: CDR1 SEHNR, CDR2 FQNEAQ (reference sequence). The chain's CDR3 is CASSPSLARRIRINNEQFF. CDR3 bases: TGTGCCAGTAGCCCCTCACTAGCGAGGCGTATACGAATAAACAATGAGCAGTTCTTC.

The genes are TRBV19 and TRBJ2-1, with 12 bases matching TRBD2. The CDR3 consists of 16 residues. CDR1 is LNHDA, CDR2 SQIVND, per germline (reference sequence). With V trimmed by 6 bases and J by 4 bases, 7 bases remained unmatched. The CDR3, as DNA: TGTGCCAGTAGCAGGGCTAGCGGGGGGGCATACAATGAGCAGTTCTTC. Its translation is CASSRASGGAYNEQFF.